This TCR beta chain derives from a study of CD8 T cells in Susac syndrome. Sequencing of TCR beta, carried out with a high-throughput approach, was applied to CD8+ and CD4+ T cells from the blood. Relapsing-remitting disease, either stable or active, was present in the multiple sclerosis controls, who were treatment-naive patients. Negative isolation yielded CD4+ and CD8+ T cells, and FACS enriched TEMRA cells. With random hexamers, about 0.5 to 1 ug RNA was reverse transcribed. Amplification of TCR beta CDR3 across 54 Vbeta and 13 Jbeta was performed with immunoSEQ multiplex PCR. TCRdb called the immunoSEQ multiplex PCR reads again in MiXCR, with one record for every CDR3 protein. Here the sample spans around 200,000 distinct CDR3 sequences, 95% being singletons. Trimming took 6 bases from V and 6 from J; bases not matched to a gene: 8. Germline lookup yields CDR1 SQVTM and CDR2 ANQGSEA. The CDR3 is 13 residues long.

The material sequenced was CD4+ T cells from PBMCs. This sequence originates from a human donor with multiple sclerosis. V usage is TRBV29-1 and J usage is TRBJ2-1; 7 nucleotides align to TRBD2. The CDR3 loop is CSVAMGGGNEQFF. The CDR3 nucleotides are TGCAGCGTGGCAATGGGGGGGGGCAATGAGCAGTTCTTC.